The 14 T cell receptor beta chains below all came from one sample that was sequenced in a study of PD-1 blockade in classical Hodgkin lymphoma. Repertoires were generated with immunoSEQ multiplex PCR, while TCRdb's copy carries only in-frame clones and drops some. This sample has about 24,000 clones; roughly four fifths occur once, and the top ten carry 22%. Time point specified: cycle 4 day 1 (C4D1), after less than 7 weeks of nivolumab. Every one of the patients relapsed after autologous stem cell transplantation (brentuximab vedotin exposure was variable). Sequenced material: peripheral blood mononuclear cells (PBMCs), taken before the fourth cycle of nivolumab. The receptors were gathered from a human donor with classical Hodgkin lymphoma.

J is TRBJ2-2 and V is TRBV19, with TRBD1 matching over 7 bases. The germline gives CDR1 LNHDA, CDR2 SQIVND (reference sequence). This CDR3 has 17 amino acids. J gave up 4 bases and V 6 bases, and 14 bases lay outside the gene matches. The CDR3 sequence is CASSPRSTGLGTGELFF. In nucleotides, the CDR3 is TGTGCCAGTAGCCCTCGATCGACAGGGCTCGGCACCGGGGAGCTGTTTTTT.

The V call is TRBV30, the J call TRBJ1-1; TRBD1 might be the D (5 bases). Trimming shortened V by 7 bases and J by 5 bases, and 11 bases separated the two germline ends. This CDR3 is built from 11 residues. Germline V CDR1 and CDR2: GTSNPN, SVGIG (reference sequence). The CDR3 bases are TGTGCCTCAACCCCAGGGACTGAAGCTTTCTTT. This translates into CASTPGTEAFF.

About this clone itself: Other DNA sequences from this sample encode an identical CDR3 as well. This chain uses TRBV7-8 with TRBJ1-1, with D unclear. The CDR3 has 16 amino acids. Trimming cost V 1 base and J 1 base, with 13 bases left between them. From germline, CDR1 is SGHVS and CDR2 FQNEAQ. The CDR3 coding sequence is TGTGCCAGCAGCTTAGAGGGCCAGGTTAAGAACACTGAAGCTTTCTTT. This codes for CASSLEGQVKNTEAFF.

CDR3 region: CSVGLAGGTQTFTDTQYF. The CDR3 nucleotides are TGCAGCGTTGGACTAGCGGGAGGGACTCAAACTTTCACAGATACGCAGTATTTT. The chain combines TRBV29-1 with TRBJ2-3, with 14 bases identical to TRBD2. Germline assignment: CDR1 SQVTM and CDR2 ANQGSEA. The V and J ends lost 4 bases and 2 bases, in that order; junction bases with no gene match: 11. This CDR3 is built from 18 residues.

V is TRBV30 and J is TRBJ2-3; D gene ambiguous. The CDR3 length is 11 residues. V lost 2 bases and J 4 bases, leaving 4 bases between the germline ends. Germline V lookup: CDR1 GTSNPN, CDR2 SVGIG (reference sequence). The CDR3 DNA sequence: TGTGCCTGGAGTAGGTCAGATACGCAGTATTTT. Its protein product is CAWSRSDTQYF. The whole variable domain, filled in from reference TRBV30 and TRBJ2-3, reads SQTIHQWPATLVQPVGSPLSLECTVEGTSNPNLYWYRQAAGRGLQLLFYSVGIGQISSEVPQNLSASRPQDRQFILSSKKLLLSDSGFYLCAWSRSDTQYFGPGTRLTVL.

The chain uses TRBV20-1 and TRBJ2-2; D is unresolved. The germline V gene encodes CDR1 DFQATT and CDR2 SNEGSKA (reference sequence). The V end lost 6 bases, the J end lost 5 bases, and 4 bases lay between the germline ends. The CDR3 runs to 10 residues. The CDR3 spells CSARTGELFF. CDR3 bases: TGCAGTGCAAGGACCGGGGAGCTGTTTTTT.

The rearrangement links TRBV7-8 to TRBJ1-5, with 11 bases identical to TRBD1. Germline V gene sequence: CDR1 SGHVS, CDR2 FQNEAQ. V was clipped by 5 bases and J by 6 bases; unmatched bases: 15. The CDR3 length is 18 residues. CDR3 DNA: TGTGCCAGCAGCGAACGGTCCTTGGGACAGGGGGTAAGTCAGCCCCAGCATTTT. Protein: CASSERSLGQGVSQPQHF. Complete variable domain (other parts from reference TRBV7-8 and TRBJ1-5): GAGVSQSPRYKVAKRGQDVALRCDPISGHVSLFWYQQALGQGPEFLTYFQNEAQLDKSGLPSDRFFAERPEGSVSTLKIQRTQQEDSAVYLCASSERSLGQGVSQPQHFGDGTRLSIL.

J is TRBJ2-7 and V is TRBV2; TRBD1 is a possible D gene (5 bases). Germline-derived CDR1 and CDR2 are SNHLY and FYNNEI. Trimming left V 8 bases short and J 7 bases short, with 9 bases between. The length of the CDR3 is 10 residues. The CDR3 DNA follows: TGTGCCAGCGCCGACAGAGAGCAGTACTTC. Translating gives CASADREQYF.

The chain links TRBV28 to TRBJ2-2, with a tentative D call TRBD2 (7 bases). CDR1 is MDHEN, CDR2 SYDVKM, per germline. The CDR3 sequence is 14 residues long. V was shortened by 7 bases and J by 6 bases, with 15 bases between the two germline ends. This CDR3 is CASKLGGRSGELFF. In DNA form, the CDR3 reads TGTGCCAGCAAATTGGGGGGGCGGTCCGGGGAGCTGTTTTTT.

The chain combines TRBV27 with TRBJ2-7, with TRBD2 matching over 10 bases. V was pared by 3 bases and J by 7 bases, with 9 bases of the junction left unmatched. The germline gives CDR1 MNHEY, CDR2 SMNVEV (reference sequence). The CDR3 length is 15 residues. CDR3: CASSLLAGDGSEQYF. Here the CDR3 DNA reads TGTGCCAGCAGTTTGCTAGCGGGAGATGGGTCTGAGCAGTACTTC.

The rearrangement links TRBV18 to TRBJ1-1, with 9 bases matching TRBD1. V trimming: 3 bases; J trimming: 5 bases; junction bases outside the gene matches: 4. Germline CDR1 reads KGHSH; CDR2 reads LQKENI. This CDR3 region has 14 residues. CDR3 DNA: TGTGCCAGCTCACCCGGACAGGGGAGGACTGAAGCTTTCTTT. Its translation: CASSPGQGRTEAFF.

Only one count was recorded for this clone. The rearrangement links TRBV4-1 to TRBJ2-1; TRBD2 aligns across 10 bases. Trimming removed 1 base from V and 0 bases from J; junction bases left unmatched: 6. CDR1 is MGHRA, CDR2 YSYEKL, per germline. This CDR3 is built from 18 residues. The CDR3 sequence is CASSQVTSGYSSYNEQFF. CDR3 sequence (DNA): TGCGCCAGCAGCCAAGTGACTAGCGGGTACAGCTCCTACAATGAGCAGTTCTTC.

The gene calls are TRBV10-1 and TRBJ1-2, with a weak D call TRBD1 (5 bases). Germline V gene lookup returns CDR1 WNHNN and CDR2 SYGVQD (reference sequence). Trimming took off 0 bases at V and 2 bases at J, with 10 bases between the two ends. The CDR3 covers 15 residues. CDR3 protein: CASSESAGKNYGYTF. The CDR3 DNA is TGCGCCAGCAGTGAGTCTGCAGGGAAAAACTATGGCTACACCTTC.

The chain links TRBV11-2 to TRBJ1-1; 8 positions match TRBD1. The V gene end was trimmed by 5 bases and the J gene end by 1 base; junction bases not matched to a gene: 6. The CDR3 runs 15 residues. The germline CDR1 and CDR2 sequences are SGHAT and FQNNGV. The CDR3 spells CASSLWTGKNTEAFF. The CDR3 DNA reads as TGTGCCAGCAGCCTATGGACAGGGAAGAACACTGAAGCTTTCTTT.